This T cell receptor (beta chain) emerged from a study of cytomegalovirus exposure and HLA in healthy donors. Findings and limits, study-wide: In the analysis, some V segments, TRBV6-2 and TRBV6-3 included, were excluded as indistinguishable.

V shed 5 bases and J 10 bases; nucleotides not matched to a gene: 8. The CDR3 is 13 residues long. Germline V gene sequence: CDR1 SGHAT, CDR2 FQNNGV. Researchers ran the PCR with 60 Vbeta and 13 Jbeta primers. Here immunoSEQ multiplex PCR was the method, and the copy in TCRdb shows in-frame clones only, minus some. This table has 100,000 to 120,000 clones, approximately 84% appearing once. On this clone: The antigen remains undetermined.

This receptor was taken from a man in his forties in good health and CMV-seronegative. The chain recombines TRBV11-2 with TRBJ1-1, with 9 bases matching TRBD1. Specimen: PBMCs. The CDR3 bases are TGTGCCAGCAGCGTCGGACAGGGGTCGTTAGCTTTCTTT. As protein: CASSVGQGSLAFF. The full variable domain, in which reference TRBV11-2 and TRBJ1-1 provide the parts outside the CDR3, is EAGVAQSPRYKIIEKRQSVAFWCNPISGHATLYWYQQILGQGPKLLIQFQNNGVVDDSQLPKDRFSAERLKGVDSTLKIQPAKLEDSAVYLCASSVGQGSLAFFGQGTRLTVV.